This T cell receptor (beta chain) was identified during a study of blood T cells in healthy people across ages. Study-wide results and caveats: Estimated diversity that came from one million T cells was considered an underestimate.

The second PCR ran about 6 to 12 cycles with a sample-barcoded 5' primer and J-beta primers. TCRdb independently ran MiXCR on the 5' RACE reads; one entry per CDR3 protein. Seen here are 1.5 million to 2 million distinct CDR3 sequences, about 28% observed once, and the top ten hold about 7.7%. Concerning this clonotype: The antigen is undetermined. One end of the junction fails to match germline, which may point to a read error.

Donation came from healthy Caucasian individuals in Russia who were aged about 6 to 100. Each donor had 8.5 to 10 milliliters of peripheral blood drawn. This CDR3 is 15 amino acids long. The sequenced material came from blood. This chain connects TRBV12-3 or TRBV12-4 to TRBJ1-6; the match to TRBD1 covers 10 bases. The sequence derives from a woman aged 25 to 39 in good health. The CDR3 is CASSFRGTGDSPRHF. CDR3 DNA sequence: TGTGCCAGCAGTTTCCGTGGGACAGGGGATTCACCCCGCCACTTT.